The source of this TCR beta chain is a study of regulatory T cells in long-lasting Graves disease. Study-level points and caveats: Limited samples may have lowered accuracy.

Described time point: newly diagnosed GD, antithyroid drugs for less than 3 months. Following extraction of RNA from PBMCs, that RNA was used to make the TCR library. In its sample, this clonotype was seen many times. Its antigen is not known. Building the TCR beta libraries relied on iRepertoire HTBI primers, and CDR3 regions underwent Arm-PCR. TCRdb re-derived calls from the multiplex PCR reads in MiXCR, one entry per CDR3 protein. The repertoire holds 300,000 to 400,000 distinct CDR3 sequences, with roughly 17% as singletons. This CDR3 region has 17 residues. Germline lookup yields CDR1 SGHTA and CDR2 FQGTGA. V shed 0 bases, J shed 3 bases, and the junction held 4 bases outside the gene matches. The data also belong to a second study, concerning T cells in Graves' hyperthyroidism and ophthalmopathy.

Sequenced here: peripheral blood mononuclear cells (PBMCs), sampled at new diagnosis, from a patient treated with antithyroid drugs. This clonotype originated in a man aged 35 to 55 with Graves disease. The chain carries TRBV7-3 and TRBJ2-6, with TRBD2 identical over 8 bases. The CDR3 loop reads CASSLTGGGGGANVLTF. The CDR3 coding sequence is TGTGCCAGCAGCTTAACCGGGGGGGGAGGTGGGGCCAACGTCCTGACTTTC.